This TCR beta chain was found in a study of T cells in Graves' hyperthyroidism and ophthalmopathy. Study-wide findings and caveats: Peripheral blood also featured most of the thyroid clonotypes expanded above 0.001.

Each diagnosis drew on symptoms, thyroxine, TRAb, thyroid ultrasound and orbital computed tomography findings. From RNA transcripts, TCR beta CDR3 regions were amplified. RT-PCR in the first round (using the HTBI primer set) targeted the TCR CDR3. Each CDR3 protein gets one entry after TCRdb re-called the multiplex PCR reads with MiXCR. Counted here are 600,000 or so distinct CDR3 sequences, roughly 46% occurring once; the ten biggest clones make up 8% to 8.5%. V lost 0 bases and J lost 9, with 14 bases in between. Per the germline V gene, CDR1 is SGHVS and CDR2 is FQNEAQ. This CDR3 is 14 amino acids long. This clonotype came up many times. The antigen remains undetermined.

This chain connects TRBV7-8 to TRBJ1-1; D gene unclear. This receptor was taken from a woman aged 18-29 years with Graves' hyperthyroidism. Sequenced material: peripheral blood or thyroid tissue (not recorded which). CDR3 region: CASSLALEGGQAFF. CDR3 nucleotide sequence: TGTGCCAGCAGCTTAGCCCTCGAAGGAGGACAAGCTTTCTTT.